The clone carrying this T cell receptor (beta chain) showed up just a few times. This entry is derived from a study of chronic HIV infection and antiretroviral therapy. Trimming took 6 bases from V and 7 from J, leaving 13 bases between them. This CDR3 is 14 amino acids long. Using its own MiXCR run on the 5' RACE reads, TCRdb lists one record per CDR3 protein. The sample has approximately 30,000 distinct CDR3 sequences, about 8.6% seen once; the top ten hold under 3%. This chain connects TRBV23-1 to TRBJ1-6, with D unclear. Being an ORF, TRBV23-1 has a function that is uncertain. This clonotype originated in an adult who had HIV and had not received antiretroviral therapy, or was an uninfected healthy control (not recorded which). Sequencing was performed on peripheral blood. In DNA form, the CDR3 reads TGCGCCAGCAGAAGACACAATGAAAATTCACCCCTCCACTTT. Translating it yields CASRRHNENSPLHF.